The rows below give T cell receptor beta chains drawn from one sample of a study of blood T cells in healthy people across ages. TCRdb analysed the 5' RACE reads with MiXCR anew, one entry per CDR3 protein. The table includes hundreds of thousands of distinct CDR3 sequences, about 47% detected once. The material sequenced was blood. The receptors were sampled from an elderly man in good health. The conserved cysteine and the conserved F or W are not part of the CDR3 here. Clone sizes are given selectively: once, few, many, or a class where the clone is expanded.

J gene | clone size | V gene | CDR3 protein
TRBJ2-1 | many | TRBV7-6 | ASSLERGSSYNEQF
TRBJ2-3 | - | TRBV24-1 | ATSPDSTDTQY
TRBJ2-1 | - | TRBV20-1 | SARGRGGGRALYNEQF
TRBJ2-5 | - | TRBV2 | ASTRDRGETQY
TRBJ2-3 | few | TRBV7-2 | ASSFGSSGSDTQY
TRBJ2-7 | - | TRBV5-1 | ASSLDVFSYEQY
TRBJ2-3 | few | TRBV7-2 | ASSLASSVDTQY
TRBJ1-2 | - | TRBV20-1 | SAFVGGGGDGYT
TRBJ2-7 | - | TRBV21-1 | ASSKGPPLYEQY
TRBJ2-5 | many | TRBV5-5 | ASSPTGLLDQETQY
- | - | TRBV9 | ASSDDSGRALSYNEQY
TRBJ1-1 | many | TRBV2 | ASSDDSYTEAF
TRBJ1-1 | - | TRBV12-3/TRBV12-4 | ASTAGPERSTEAF
TRBJ2-4 | - | TRBV5-8 | ASTNPGLVSIQY
TRBJ1-4 | - | TRBV5-5 | ASSRELQGEKLF
TRBJ2-7 | - | TRBV28 | ASIPSGDGSYEQY
TRBJ2-3 | few | TRBV7-3 | ASSLNLAGGTDTQY
TRBJ1-2 | few | TRBV29-1 | SVAGRGGNGYT
TRBJ2-7 | many | TRBV7-2 | ASNQGDSSYEQY
TRBJ2-4 | few | TRBV13 | ASSLFGLAGADIQY
TRBJ1-6 | few | TRBV27 | ASSFEGGNNSPLH
- | - | TRBV6-6 | ASSYLGAGLYEQY
TRBJ2-1 | - | TRBV5-1 | ASSLSLVISYNEQF
TRBJ2-2 | - | TRBV12-3/TRBV12-4 | ASSLGQGGNTGELF
TRBJ2-7 | - | TRBV20-1 | SARSYQGSYEQY
TRBJ2-1 | - | TRBV9 | ASSTRTSGRYSSYNEQF
TRBJ2-1 | - | TRBV5-6 | ASSPGLQYHNEQF
TRBJ2-3 | few | TRBV12-3/TRBV12-4 | ASSGTSGGPTDTQY
TRBJ2-2 | - | TRBV16 | ASSRGHNQRDTGELF
- | - | TRBV18 | ARSQSRPGTGGRSEQY
TRBJ2-5 | many | TRBV9 | ASSMRTGLEETQY
TRBJ2-3 | - | TRBV7-2 | ASSRDPRVDTQY
TRBJ2-1 | - | TRBV30 | AWSSLREQF
TRBJ2-1 | few | TRBV7-2 | ASSVTSGSDEQF
TRBJ2-1 | - | TRBV24-1 | ATSEQGQGKYRNEQF
TRBJ2-7 | many | TRBV5-1 | ASSLGQGEQY
TRBJ2-1 | - | TRBV6-6 | ASSFVTSGSYNEQF
TRBJ2-3 | - | TRBV5-1 | ASSSLSGAGADTQY
TRBJ2-1 | few | TRBV30 | AWSAGVGSRSYNEQF
TRBJ1-1 | - | TRBV6-5 | ASRPTGGTEAF
TRBJ2-3 | many | TRBV6-2/TRBV6-3 | ASNKRERTDTQY
TRBJ1-1 | - | TRBV28 | ASSLSGPRIWPYTEAF
TRBJ1-1 | few | TRBV7-2 | ASSPGTARNTEAF
- | - | TRBV29-1 | SVVGGVHEQY
TRBJ2-1 | few | TRBV10-3 | AISEGILAGGYNEQF
TRBJ2-7 | - | TRBV21-1 | ASSDGLAGALYEQY
TRBJ2-1 | once | TRBV3-1 | ASSQMSGRARNERF
TRBJ2-5 | - | TRBV4-2 | ASSQAKLAGVSETQY
- | - | TRBV2 | ASINGGEQY
TRBJ2-3 | many | TRBV29-1 | SVESSGRAWTQY
TRBJ2-4 | - | TRBV11-3 | ASSLSLGLSKNIQY
TRBJ2-4 | - | TRBV15 | ATSMMTKNIQY
TRBJ2-5 | many | TRBV12-3/TRBV12-4 | ASSPLQGAGETQY
TRBJ2-1 | few | TRBV5-1 | ASSPSGTSSNEQF